Each of the 7 T cell receptor beta chains below was sequenced from the same sample in a study of T-cell memory formation after mild COVID-19. TCRdb re-derived calls from the 5' RACE reads in MiXCR, one entry per CDR3 protein. Of about 600,000 distinct CDR3 sequences listed, about 20% were seen once; the top ten hold under 8.5%. Sequencing was performed on PBMCs or a T cell subset sorted from them (not recorded which). The receptors were sampled from an adult woman who had mild COVID-19 (a few samples of this study predate the infection). Cell type and time point are not known.

The sample holds a few counts of this clonotype. V gene TRBV12-5 combines with J gene TRBJ1-1; D uncertain. Germline lookup yields CDR1 LGHNT and CDR2 FRNRAP. V was pared by 3 bases and J by 11 bases, with 13 bases between. The CDR3 is 12 residues long. The CDR3, as DNA: TGTGCTAGTGGTTTTACCTCCTCGATGGCTTTCTTT. Its protein product is CASGFTSSMAFF.

The chain employs TRBV5-1 and TRBJ1-2; no reliable D call. Per the germline V gene, CDR1 is SGHRS and CDR2 is YFSETQ. The CDR3 loop spans 13 amino acids. Trimming stripped 0 bases from V and 6 bases from J, with 9 bases between. The chain's CDR3 is CASSLGREDGYTF. For the CDR3, the DNA is TGCGCCAGCAGCTTGGGTAGGGAAGATGGCTACACCTTC. Full variable domain (rest looked up from reference TRBV5-1 and TRBJ1-2): KAGVTQTPRYLIKTRGQQVTLSCSPISGHRSVSWYQQTPGQGLQFLFEYFSETQRNKGNFPGRFSGRQFSNSRSEMNVSTLELGDSALYLCASSLGREDGYTFGSGTRLTVV.

The chain employs TRBV12-3 or TRBV12-4 and TRBJ2-1; D is unresolved. This CDR3 is built from 14 residues. Trimming left V 5 bases short and J 4 bases short, with 12 bases between. The CDR3 sequence is CASSGLKGYNEQFF. The CDR3, as DNA: TGTGCCAGCAGTGGATTAAAGGGTTACAATGAGCAGTTCTTC.

This clonotype was recorded a few times. This chain uses TRBV6-1 with TRBJ2-7; 11 nucleotides agree with TRBD2. This CDR3 contains 14 residues. The ends lost 6 bases at V and 3 bases at J; junction bases unmatched: 4. Per the germline V gene, CDR1 is MNHNS and CDR2 is SASEGT. The chain's CDR3 is CASRGLAEDYEQYF. As DNA, the CDR3 is TGTGCCAGCAGGGGACTAGCGGAGGACTACGAGCAGTACTTC.

The J gene is TRBJ1-5, the V gene TRBV3-1; weak D call: TRBD1 (5 bases). The germline V and J ends were trimmed by 4 bases and 11 bases, with 18 bases remaining between them. CDR3 length: 14 residues. Germline values: CDR1 LGHDT, CDR2 YNNKEL (reference sequence). CDR3 protein: CASSLAGVGGAQHF. DNA for the CDR3: TGTGCCAGCAGCCTCGCAGGAGTGGGGGGGGCCCAGCATTTT.

This chain joins TRBV2 and TRBJ2-5, with D perhaps assigned TRBD1 or TRBD2 (6 bases each). CDR3 length: 13 residues. CDR1 and CDR2 from the germline V gene are SNHLY and FYNNEI. Trimming removed 10 bases at V and 4 bases at J, with 16 bases between. The CDR3: CATNRGLGETQYF. In DNA form, the CDR3 reads TGTGCCACCAACCGGGGGCTTGGAGAGACCCAGTACTTC.

This clonotype was found a few times. The chain is built from TRBV4-1 and TRBJ1-1; D gene uncertain. The CDR3 loop spans 14 amino acids. V lost 5 bases and J lost 2, with 12 bases in between. Germline CDR1 and CDR2: MGHRA and YSYEKL. The CDR3 is CASSSLAPNTEAFF. The CDR3 DNA sequence: TGCGCCAGCAGCAGCCTGGCTCCCAACACTGAAGCTTTCTTT.